Here is one TCR beta chain with its context. The data derive from a study of blood T cell repertoires in COVID-19. Whole-study context: Some COVID-19 samples were acute and others convalescent; all came from the United States, Italy and Spain.

Seattle patient enrollment occurred during active infection, with longitudinal follow-up thereafter. Germline CDR1 reads LNHDA; CDR2 reads SQIVND (reference sequence). Trimming cost V 2 bases and J 4 bases, with 8 bases left between them. The CDR3 is 13 residues long. Original methodology: Using reference gene primer amplification, nucleated cell counts were estimated. Sequenced by immunoSEQ multiplex PCR; TCRdb stores in-frame clones only, minus some. V and J calls and clone size follow that table, whereas D and trimming were derived from the DNA. This sample has some 290,000 clones; 88% occur once, and the top ten carry about 10%.

Sample: peripheral blood. This receptor was identified in a woman in her twenties or thirties with COVID-19, enrolled during active disease. The chain couples TRBV19 to TRBJ1-1; possibly TRBD1 for D (6 bases). DNA for the CDR3: TGTGCCAGTAGTATATCAGGGGCCACTGAAGCTTTCTTT. This encodes CASSISGATEAFF. Combining the CDR3 with reference TRBV19 and TRBJ1-1 gives the whole variable domain DGGITQSPKYLFRKEGQNVTLSCEQNLNHDAMYWYRQDPGQGLRLIYYSQIVNDFQKGDIAEGYSVSREKKESFPLTVTSAQKNPTAFYLCASSISGATEAFFGQGTRLTVV.